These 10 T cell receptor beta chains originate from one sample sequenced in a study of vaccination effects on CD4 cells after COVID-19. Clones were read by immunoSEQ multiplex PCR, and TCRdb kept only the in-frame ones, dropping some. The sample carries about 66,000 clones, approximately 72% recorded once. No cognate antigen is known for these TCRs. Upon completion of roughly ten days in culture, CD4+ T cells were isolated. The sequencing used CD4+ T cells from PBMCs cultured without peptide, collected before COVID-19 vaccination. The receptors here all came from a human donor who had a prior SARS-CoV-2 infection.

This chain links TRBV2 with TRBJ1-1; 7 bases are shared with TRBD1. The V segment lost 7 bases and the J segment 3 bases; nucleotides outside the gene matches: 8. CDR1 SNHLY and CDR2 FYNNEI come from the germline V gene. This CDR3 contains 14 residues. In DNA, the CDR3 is TGTGCCAGCACCTACAGGGGAATGGACACTGAAGCTTTCTTT. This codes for CASTYRGMDTEAFF.

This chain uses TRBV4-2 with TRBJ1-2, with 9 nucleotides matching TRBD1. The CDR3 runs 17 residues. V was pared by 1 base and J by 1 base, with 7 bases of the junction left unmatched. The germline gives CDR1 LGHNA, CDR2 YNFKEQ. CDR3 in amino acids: CASSQVSGTGINYGYTF. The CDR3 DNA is TGTGCCAGCAGCCAAGTCTCCGGGACAGGGATTAACTATGGCTACACCTTC.

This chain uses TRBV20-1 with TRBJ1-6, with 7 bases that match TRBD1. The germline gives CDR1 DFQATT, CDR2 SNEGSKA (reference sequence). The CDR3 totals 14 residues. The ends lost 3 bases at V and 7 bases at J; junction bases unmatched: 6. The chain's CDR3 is CSASPGGGNSPLHF. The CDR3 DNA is TGCAGTGCTAGTCCAGGGGGAGGAAATTCACCCCTCCACTTT.

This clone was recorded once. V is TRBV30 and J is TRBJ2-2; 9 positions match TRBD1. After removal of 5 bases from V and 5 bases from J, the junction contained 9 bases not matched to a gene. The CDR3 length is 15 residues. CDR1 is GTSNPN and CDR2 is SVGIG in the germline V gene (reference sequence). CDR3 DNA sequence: TGTGCCTGGGACAGGGGGGTCAGGAGAACCGGGGAGCTGTTTTTT. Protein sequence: CAWDRGVRRTGELFF.

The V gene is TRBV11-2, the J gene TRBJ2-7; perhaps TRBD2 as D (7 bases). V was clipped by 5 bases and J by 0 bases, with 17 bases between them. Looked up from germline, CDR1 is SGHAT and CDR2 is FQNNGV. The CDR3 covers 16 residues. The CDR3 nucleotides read TGTGCCAGCAGCCCTCGGGGGGCGTTGAACTCCTACGAGCAGTACTTC. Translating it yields CASSPRGALNSYEQYF.

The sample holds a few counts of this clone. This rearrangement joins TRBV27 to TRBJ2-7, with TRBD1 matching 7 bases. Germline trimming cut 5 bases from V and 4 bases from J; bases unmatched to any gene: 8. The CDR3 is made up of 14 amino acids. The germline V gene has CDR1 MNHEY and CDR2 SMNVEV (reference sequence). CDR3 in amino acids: CASSAGDRLYEQYF. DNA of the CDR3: TGTGCCAGCAGTGCAGGGGACAGACTATACGAGCAGTACTTC.

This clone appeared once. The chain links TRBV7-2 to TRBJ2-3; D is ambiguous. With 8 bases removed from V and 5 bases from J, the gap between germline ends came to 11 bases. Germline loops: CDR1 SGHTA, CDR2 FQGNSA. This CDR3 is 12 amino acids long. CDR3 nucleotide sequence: TGTGCCAGCGGCCCGCCACTAGATACGCAGTATTTT. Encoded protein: CASGPPLDTQYF.

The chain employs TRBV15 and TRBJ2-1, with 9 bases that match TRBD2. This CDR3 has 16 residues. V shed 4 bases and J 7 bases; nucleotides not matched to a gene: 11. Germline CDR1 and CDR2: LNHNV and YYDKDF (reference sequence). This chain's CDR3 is CATSTGLASPLNEQFF. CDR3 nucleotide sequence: TGTGCCACCAGCACAGGACTAGCGTCGCCCTTAAATGAGCAGTTCTTC.

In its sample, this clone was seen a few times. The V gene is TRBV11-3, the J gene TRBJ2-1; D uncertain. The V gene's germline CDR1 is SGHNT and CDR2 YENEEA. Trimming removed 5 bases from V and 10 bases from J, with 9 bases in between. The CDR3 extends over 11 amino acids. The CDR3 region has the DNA TGTGCCAGCAGCACCCACCAGGAGCAGTTCTTC. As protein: CASSTHQEQFF.

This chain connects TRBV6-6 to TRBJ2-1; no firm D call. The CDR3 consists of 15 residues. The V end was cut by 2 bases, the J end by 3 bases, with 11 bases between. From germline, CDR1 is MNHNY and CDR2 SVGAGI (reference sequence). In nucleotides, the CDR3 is TGTGCCAGCAGTTACCCAGCGCAAAACTACAATGAGCAGTTCTTC. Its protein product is CASSYPAQNYNEQFF.